These 26 T cell receptor beta chains share one sample of origin, sequenced in a study of cytomegalovirus exposure and HLA in healthy donors. In the PCR, 60 Vbeta and 13 Jbeta primers were used. The data were produced by immunoSEQ multiplex PCR, yet TCRdb's version contains in-frame clones alone and is incomplete. Listed are 200,000 to 250,000 clones; 0.9% to 1.4% falls within the top ten. Sequencing was done on a sample of PBMCs. The receptors were gathered from a girl aged 2-10 years in good health and CMV-seropositive.

V is TRBV10-3 and J is TRBJ1-5; TRBD1 agrees at 9 bases. Germline V gives CDR1 ENHRY, CDR2 SYGVKD. This CDR3 contains 13 residues. V gave up 10 bases and J gave up 6 bases; unmatched junction bases: 7. The CDR3 here is CATTGGDRQPQHF. The CDR3 DNA is TGTGCCACCACAGGGGGCGACCGTCAGCCCCAGCATTTT.

The rearrangement links TRBV6-1 to TRBJ2-7; possibly TRBD2 for D (6 bases). This CDR3 comprises 13 residues. The germline gives CDR1 MNHNS, CDR2 SASEGT. With 1 base removed from V and 6 bases from J, the gap between germline ends came to 10 bases. The CDR3 loop reads CASSEGTGGEQYF. The DNA of the CDR3 is TGTGCCAGCAGTGAAGGGACCGGGGGCGAGCAGTACTTC.

The rearrangement uses TRBV12-2 and TRBJ2-4; the table's D call, TRBD2, has no DNA check behind it. TRBV12-2 is flagged as a pseudogene. There are 17 residues in the CDR3. The CDR3 sequence is CASRLVVLAGSKNIQYF. For the CDR3, the DNA is TGTGCAAGTCGCTTAGTGGTACTAGCGGGATCCAAAAACATTCAGTACTTC.

The chain links TRBV20-1 to TRBJ1-2; no definite D call. The germline V gene encodes CDR1 DFQATT and CDR2 SNEGSKA (reference sequence). Trimming cost V 4 bases and J 0 bases, with 3 bases left between them. This CDR3 region has 11 residues. The CDR3, as DNA: TGCAGTGCTATATCTAACTATGGCTACACCTTC. Amino acids: CSAISNYGYTF.

This sequence joins TRBV27 and TRBJ1-1; D unresolved. Germline V lookup: CDR1 MNHEY, CDR2 SMNVEV (reference sequence). Trimming shortened V by 0 bases and J by 5 bases, and 7 bases separated the two germline ends. CDR3 length equals 13 residues. The CDR3 reads CASSLSRGTEAFF. The CDR3 coding sequence is TGTGCCAGCAGTTTATCTCGCGGGACTGAAGCTTTCTTT.

The CDR3 sequence is CASRLLEGTIYF. CDR3 bases: TGTGCCAGCCGCCTTCTGGAGGGGACCATATATTTT. The V gene is TRBV11-2, the J gene TRBJ1-3; tentative D call: TRBD1 (5 bases). V was pared by 8 bases and J by 10 bases, with 15 bases between. The CDR3 is 12 residues long. Germline CDR1 is SGHAT and CDR2 is FQNNGV.

The chain links TRBV19 to TRBJ2-1, with 7 bases that match TRBD2. V shed 1 base and J 9 bases; nucleotides not matched to a gene: 6. The CDR3 has 14 residues. Germline V gene data show CDR1 as LNHDA and CDR2 as SQIVND (reference sequence). The CDR3 coding sequence is TGTGCCAGTAGTATAGCTCAGCGGGATCTTGAGCAGTTCTTC. It translates to CASSIAQRDLEQFF.

The J gene is TRBJ2-3, the V gene TRBV6-4; maybe TRBD1 (6 bases). Trimming removed 4 bases at V and 2 bases at J, with 7 bases between. The V gene's germline CDR1 is MRHNA and CDR2 SNTAGT. The CDR3 consists of 13 residues. The CDR3 DNA sequence: TGTGCCAGCAGTGGGACAGTCACAGATACGCAGTATTTT. Translating gives CASSGTVTDTQYF.

The rearrangement uses TRBV29-1 and TRBJ1-1; no reliable D call. The germline V gene has CDR1 SQVTM and CDR2 ANQGSEA. The CDR3 consists of 13 residues. Trimming removed 6 bases at V and 2 bases at J, with 13 bases between. The CDR3 region is CSVLTQPNTEAFF. The DNA of the CDR3 is TGCAGCGTATTGACACAACCCAACACTGAAGCTTTCTTT. The complete variable domain, with remaining parts taken from reference TRBV29-1 and TRBJ1-1, reads SAVISQKPSRDICQRGTSLTIQCQVDSQVTMMFWYRQQPGQSLTLIATANQGSEATYESGFVIDKFPISRPNLTFSTLTVSNMSPEDSSIYLCSVLTQPNTEAFFGQGTRLTVV.

This chain joins TRBV28 and TRBJ1-6; D is perhaps TRBD1 (6 bases). Per the germline V gene, CDR1 is MDHEN and CDR2 is SYDVKM. The length of the CDR3 is 14 residues. V was cut by 3 bases and J by 8 bases, with 11 bases left in between. The CDR3 DNA reads TGTGCCAGCAGTTTCGGGGGGGCTGATTCACCCCTCCACTTT. It yields the protein CASSFGGADSPLHF.

The chain combines TRBV18 with TRBJ2-7; 10 bases fit TRBD1. Losses at the gene ends were 6 bases for V and 2 bases for J; bases not matched to a gene: 10. CDR1 and CDR2 (germline): KGHSH, LQKENI. CDR3 length: 16 residues. The CDR3 is CASSRAPGTGAYEQYF. The CDR3 DNA sequence: TGTGCCAGCTCCCGGGCCCCCGGGACAGGGGCCTACGAGCAGTACTTC. Together with reference TRBV18 and TRBJ2-7, the CDR3 gives the full variable domain: NAGVMQNPRHLVRRRGQEARLRCSPMKGHSHVYWYRQLPEEGLKFMVYLQKENIIDESGMPKERFSAEFPKEGPSILRIQQVVRGDSAAYFCASSRAPGTGAYEQYFGPGTRLTVT.

The CDR3 DNA follows: TGTGCCAGCAGCCCAGGGATTTCCTGGACAGGGGATTACGAGCAGTACTTC. Residues: CASSPGISWTGDYEQYF. This chain uses TRBV7-6 with TRBJ2-7, with 9 positions matching TRBD1. The CDR3 sequence is 17 residues long. From germline, CDR1 is SGHVS and CDR2 FNYEAQ. V trimming: 5 bases; J trimming: 4 bases; junction bases outside the gene matches: 15.

CDR3 protein: CASSYSSGAYEQYF. The CDR3 DNA sequence: TGTGCCAGCAGCTACTCTAGCGGGGCCTACGAGCAGTACTTC. V usage is TRBV11-2 and J usage is TRBJ2-7; TRBD2 matches 9 bases. Trimming at V came to 4 bases and at J to 2 bases, leaving 3 bases not matched to a gene. From germline, CDR1 is SGHAT and CDR2 FQNNGV. The CDR3 has 14 residues.

V is TRBV7-2 and J is TRBJ2-7, with 9 nucleotides matching TRBD2. CDR3 size: 15 residues. V lost 4 bases, J lost 4 bases, and 8 bases stayed unmatched. CDR1 and CDR2 (germline): SGHTA, FQGNSA. CDR3: CASSSSGLANYEQYF. The CDR3 bases are TGTGCCAGCAGCTCCTCGGGACTAGCAAATTACGAGCAGTACTTC.

This sequence joins TRBV5-1 and TRBJ1-2; D gene uncertain. The CDR3 totals 15 residues. Germline loops: CDR1 SGHRS, CDR2 YFSETQ. Trimming stripped 5 bases from V and 3 bases from J, with 17 bases between. CDR3 DNA sequence: TGCGCCAGCAGTTATCGACCGGAGATCGACTATGGCTACACCTTC. Its protein product is CASSYRPEIDYGYTF.

The chain recombines TRBV10-3 with TRBJ2-2; tentatively, D is TRBD2 (6 bases). The V end was cut by 11 bases, the J end by 1 base, with 11 bases between. This CDR3 comprises 13 residues. Germline CDR1 reads ENHRY; CDR2 reads SYGVKD. CDR3 in amino acids: CAPVAVNTGELFF. The CDR3 DNA reads as TGTGCCCCCGTAGCGGTGAACACCGGGGAGCTGTTTTTT.

The chain uses TRBV6-5 and TRBJ1-2; TRBD1 matches at 8 bases. V dropped 5 bases and J dropped 7; count of bases not matched to a gene: 6. This CDR3 has 13 residues. CDR1 and CDR2 (germline): MNHEY, SVGAGI. In nucleotides, the CDR3 is TGTGCCAGCAGTATCCGTGGACAGGGTGGCTACACCTTC. This translates into CASSIRGQGGYTF.

The chain uses TRBV29-1 and TRBJ2-6; D gene unclear. V lost 6 bases and J lost 0, with 15 bases in between. This CDR3 has 16 amino acids. The germline gives CDR1 SQVTM, CDR2 ANQGSEA. CDR3 DNA sequence: TGCAGCGTAGGATCTAGACTGGACTCTGGGGCCAACGTCCTGACTTTC. It specifies CSVGSRLDSGANVLTF.

The rearrangement links TRBV27 to TRBJ1-3, with D possibly TRBD1 on 5 matching bases. The germline gives CDR1 MNHEY, CDR2 SMNVEV (reference sequence). Trimming removed 7 bases at V and 0 bases at J, with 10 bases between. The CDR3 runs 14 residues. The CDR3 is CASKGLHSGNTIYF. CDR3 in DNA: TGTGCCAGCAAGGGACTGCACTCTGGAAACACCATATATTTT.

This sequence joins TRBV19 and TRBJ2-2; D is ambiguous. Deletions cut 7 bases from V and 6 bases from J, with 9 bases between. CDR3 length: 12 amino acids. Germline V gene lookup returns CDR1 LNHDA and CDR2 SQIVND (reference sequence). CDR3 protein: CASKEPPGELFF. The CDR3 DNA is TGTGCCAGTAAGGAGCCCCCCGGGGAGCTGTTTTTT.

This rearrangement joins TRBV5-1 to TRBJ2-1, with 10 nucleotides matching TRBD2. V shed 4 bases and J 8 bases; nucleotides not matched to a gene: 9. The CDR3 has 15 residues. In germline, CDR1 is SGHRS, CDR2 YFSETQ. CDR3 residues: CASSLPLAGVDEQFF. The DNA for the CDR3 is TGCGCCAGCAGCCTACCCCTAGCGGGAGTCGATGAGCAGTTCTTC.

The chain uses TRBV12-5 and TRBJ1-2; D perhaps matches TRBD1 (5 bases). Per germline, CDR1 LGHNT and CDR2 FRNRAP. Trimming left V 0 bases short and J 3 bases short, with 32 bases between. The CDR3 is made up of 22 amino acids. In nucleotides, the CDR3 is TGTGCTAGTGGTTTGGTAGACAGTCTTTTTGGCAGGGCTAGTTTCAGGGACTATGGCTACACCTTC. It encodes CASGLVDSLFGRASFRDYGYTF.

This chain connects TRBV15 to TRBJ2-7; 8 positions agree with TRBD2. The CDR3 consists of 18 residues. Unmatched junction bases numbered 14, after V lost 1 base and J lost 3 bases. Per the germline V gene, CDR1 is LNHNV and CDR2 is YYDKDF (reference sequence). The CDR3 sequence is CATSRALNREGRRYEQYF. The CDR3, as DNA: TGTGCCACCAGCAGAGCCTTAAACCGGGAGGGGCGCCGCTACGAGCAGTACTTC.

The chain carries TRBV6-5 and TRBJ2-1; the match to TRBD2 covers 9 bases. The CDR3 is 16 amino acids. Unmatched junction bases numbered 7, after V lost 1 base and J lost 6 bases. Germline assignment: CDR1 MNHEY and CDR2 SVGAGI. The CDR3 spells CASSYWAGGVGNEQFF. The DNA of the CDR3 is TGTGCCAGCAGTTACTGGGCGGGAGGGGTTGGCAATGAGCAGTTCTTC.

Written as DNA, the CDR3 is TGTGCCAGCACCGAAGAGTCACCCGGGACTAGTAAGTTCTTC. Its translation: CASTEESPGTSKFF. The V call is TRBV2, the J call TRBJ2-1; 8 nucleotides agree with TRBD2. Trimming cost V 7 bases and J 14 bases; bases outside gene matches: 16. Germline CDR1 is SNHLY and CDR2 is FYNNEI. The CDR3 loop spans 14 amino acids.

CDR3 coding DNA: TGTGCCAGCAGCGTAGGTCTTCGTGGACTAGCTTCCCACGAGCAGTACTTC. Translating gives CASSVGLRGLASHEQYF. This chain links TRBV9 with TRBJ2-7; 8 bases agree with TRBD2. This CDR3 is built from 17 residues. Per germline, CDR1 SGDLS and CDR2 YYNGEE. Trimming at V came to 0 bases and at J to 5 bases, leaving 13 bases not matched to a gene.